This passage covers 4 T cell receptor beta chains from one sample sequenced in a study of T-cell reconstitution after alpha-beta-depleted transplantation in children. Unique molecular identifiers tagged the TCRbeta library. One entry per CDR3 protein, called by TCRdb with MiXCR from the PCR reads. This table holds about 210,000 distinct CDR3 sequences, approximately 17% found once. This material consisted of PBMCs, mostly from graft donor cells, taken 360 days after TCRalphabeta/CD19-depleted stem cell transplant. The receptor source for this set is a male patient aged 2 to 9 who had a stem cell transplant for acute lymphoblastic leukemia, so the T cells may come from the graft donor.

The J gene is TRBJ2-5, the V gene TRBV29-1, with D perhaps TRBD2 (6 bases). This CDR3 has 13 residues. Germline V gene sequence: CDR1 SQVTM, CDR2 ANQGSEA. Trimming took off 6 bases at V and 4 bases at J, with 15 bases between the two ends. The CDR3 sequence is CSVAVGRRETQYF. Here the CDR3 DNA reads TGCAGCGTAGCCGTAGGGAGGAGAGAGACCCAGTACTTC.

The V call is TRBV29-1, the J call TRBJ1-2, with 8 bases aligning to TRBD1. The germline CDR1 and CDR2 sequences are SQVTM and ANQGSEA. The ends lost 8 bases at V and 5 bases at J; junction bases unmatched: 10. This CDR3 comprises 13 residues. CDR3 in amino acids: CSIVVDRDYGYTF. CDR3 sequence (DNA): TGCAGCATTGTCGTGGACAGGGATTATGGCTACACCTTC.

This clonotype was picked up many times. The rearrangement links TRBV20-1 to TRBJ2-1, with a weak D call TRBD2 (6 bases). The CDR3 covers 17 residues. Trimming stripped 0 bases from V and 5 bases from J, with 20 bases between. Germline V CDR1 and CDR2: DFQATT, SNEGSKA (reference sequence). The CDR3 DNA follows: TGCAGTGCTAGAGAAACGTGGAGGGACCGCATAAACAATGAGCAGTTCTTC. Translated: CSARETWRDRINNEQFF.

This clonotype appeared a single time. The genes are TRBV29-1 and TRBJ2-3; D not certain. Trimming took off 2 bases at V and 5 bases at J, with 11 bases between the two ends. The CDR3 consists of 13 residues. CDR1 and CDR2 (germline): SQVTM, ANQGSEA. As DNA, the CDR3 is TGCAGCGTTGAAAGGCAGGCAGGAGATACGCAGTATTTT. Its protein product is CSVERQAGDTQYF.